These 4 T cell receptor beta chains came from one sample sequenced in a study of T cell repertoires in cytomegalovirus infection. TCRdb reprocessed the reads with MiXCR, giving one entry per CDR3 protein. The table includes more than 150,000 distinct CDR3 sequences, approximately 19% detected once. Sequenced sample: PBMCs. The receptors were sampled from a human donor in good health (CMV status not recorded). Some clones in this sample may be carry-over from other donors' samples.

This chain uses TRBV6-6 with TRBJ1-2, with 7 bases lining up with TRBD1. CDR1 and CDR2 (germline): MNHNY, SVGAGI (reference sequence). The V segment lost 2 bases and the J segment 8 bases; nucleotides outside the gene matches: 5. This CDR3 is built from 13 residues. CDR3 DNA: TGTGCCAGCAGTTACACGACAGGGAGAGGCTACACCTTC. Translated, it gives CASSYTTGRGYTF.

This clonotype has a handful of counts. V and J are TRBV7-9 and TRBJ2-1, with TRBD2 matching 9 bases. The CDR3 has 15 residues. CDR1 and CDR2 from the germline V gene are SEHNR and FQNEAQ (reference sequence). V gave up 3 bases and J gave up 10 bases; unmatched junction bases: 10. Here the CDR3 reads CASSFSGGPLGEQFF. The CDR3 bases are TGTGCCAGCAGCTTTAGCGGGGGACCACTTGGGGAGCAGTTCTTC.

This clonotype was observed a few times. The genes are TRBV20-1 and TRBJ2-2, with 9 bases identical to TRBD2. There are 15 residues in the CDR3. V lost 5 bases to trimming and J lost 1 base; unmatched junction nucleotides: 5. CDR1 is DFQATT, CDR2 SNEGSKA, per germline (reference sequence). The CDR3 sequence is CSALAGGMNTGELFF. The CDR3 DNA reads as TGCAGTGCTTTGGCGGGGGGGATGAACACCGGGGAGCTGTTTTTT.

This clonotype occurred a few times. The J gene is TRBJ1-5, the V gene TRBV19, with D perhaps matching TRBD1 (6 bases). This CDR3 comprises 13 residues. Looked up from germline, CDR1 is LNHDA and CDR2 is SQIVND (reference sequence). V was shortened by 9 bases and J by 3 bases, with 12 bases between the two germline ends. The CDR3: CASNRDTNQPQHF. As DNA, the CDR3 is TGTGCCAGCAACCGGGACACCAATCAGCCCCAGCATTTT.